The 10 T cell receptor beta chains reported below all come from one sample, sequenced in a study of cytomegalovirus exposure and HLA in healthy donors. PCR was performed using 60 Vbeta and 13 Jbeta primers. Assay: immunoSEQ multiplex PCR; the TCRdb copy retains only in-frame clones and omits some. The repertoire consists of a few hundred thousand clones, with roughly 80% occurring once and the leading ten covering about 14%. Sequences were obtained from PBMCs. Source of these receptors: a man aged 40-49 years in good health and CMV-seronegative.

The chain has TRBV7-7 and TRBJ1-5; D might be TRBD1 (5 bases). CDR1 and CDR2 (germline): SSHAT, FNYEAQ (reference sequence). This CDR3 is built from 15 residues. Deletions cut 1 base from V and 6 bases from J, with 13 bases between. The CDR3 coding sequence is TGTGCCAGCAGCTTAGGGGGCAGGGAGGGTCAGCCCCAGCATTTT. It specifies CASSLGGREGQPQHF.

The chain combines TRBV2 with TRBJ1-2; 9 nucleotides align to TRBD1. Germline values: CDR1 SNHLY, CDR2 FYNNEI. The CDR3 spans 13 residues. Germline trimming cut 3 bases from V and 8 bases from J; bases unmatched to any gene: 4. CDR3 residues: CASSDTGGEGYTF. CDR3 in DNA: TGTGCCAGCAGTGATACAGGGGGCGAAGGCTACACCTTC.

This chain uses TRBV6-1 with TRBJ1-2, with 9 bases identical to TRBD1. The V gene end was trimmed by 8 bases and the J gene end by 5 bases; junction bases not matched to a gene: 12. The CDR3 runs to 15 residues. The germline gives CDR1 MNHNS, CDR2 SASEGT. CDR3 nucleotide sequence: TGTGCCAGCTCCCCGGAGGACAGGGGATTATATGGCTACACCTTC. Protein: CASSPEDRGLYGYTF.

The chain uses TRBV6-4 and TRBJ1-6; 10 bases are a match to TRBD1. Unmatched junction bases numbered 0, after V lost 0 bases and J lost 7 bases. The CDR3 has 15 residues. The germline CDR1 and CDR2 sequences are MRHNA and SNTAGT. The CDR3 sequence is CASSDSTGGNSPLHF. CDR3 DNA sequence: TGTGCCAGCAGTGACTCGACAGGGGGCAATTCACCCCTCCACTTT.

This clone has more than one count but fewer than ten. J is TRBJ1-1 and V is TRBV7-3; D is unclear. V was pared by 5 bases and J by 8 bases, with 18 bases between. Germline CDR1 SGHTA, CDR2 FQGTGA. The CDR3 length is 14 residues. The CDR3 DNA is TGTGCCAGCAGCCCGGGGAGCGGCCGGGCAGAAGCTTTCTTT. As protein: CASSPGSGRAEAFF. Combining the CDR3 with reference TRBV7-3 and TRBJ1-1 gives the whole variable domain GAGVSQTPSNKVTEKGKYVELRCDPISGHTALYWYRQSLGQGPEFLIYFQGTGAADDSGLPNDRFFAVRPEGSVSTLKIQRTERGDSAVYLCASSPGSGRAEAFFGQGTRLTVV.

CDR3 DNA sequence: TGTGCCAGCAGCTACGGACAGGCCTATGGCTACACCTTC. This encodes CASSYGQAYGYTF. The chain links TRBV7-9 to TRBJ1-2; TRBD1 matches 7 bases. Germline V gene lookup returns CDR1 SEHNR and CDR2 FQNEAQ (reference sequence). CDR3 length: 13 amino acids. Trimming cost V 4 bases and J 4 bases; bases outside gene matches: 3.

This rearrangement joins TRBV5-1 to TRBJ2-5; TRBD1 matches 9 bases. The J call may be wrong; the DNA end is better matched by TRBJ2-7. CDR3 length: 13 amino acids. CDR1 and CDR2 from the germline V gene are SGHRS and YFSETQ. This chain's CDR3 is CASSGGQGNEQYF. The DNA for the CDR3 is TGCGCCAGCAGCGGGGGACAGGGCAACGAGCAGTACTTC.

The chain couples TRBV30 to TRBJ1-5; D is possibly TRBD1 (6 bases). In germline, CDR1 is GTSNPN, CDR2 SVGIG (reference sequence). The V end was cut by 3 bases, the J end by 2 bases, with 8 bases between. The CDR3 loop spans 13 amino acids. The CDR3 DNA sequence: TGTGCCTGGAGCCGACAGGGCAATCAGCCCCAGCATTTT. Its translation is CAWSRQGNQPQHF.

The chain recombines TRBV7-9 with TRBJ1-1, with TRBD1 identical over 8 bases. The CDR3 has 15 residues. CDR1 and CDR2 from the germline V gene are SEHNR and FQNEAQ (reference sequence). Trimming cost V 1 base and J 11 bases; bases outside gene matches: 12. As DNA, the CDR3 is TGTGCCAGCAGCTTAGTGACAGGGGTCCCTCGAAGGGCTTTCTTT. Translating it yields CASSLVTGVPRRAFF.

This chain joins TRBV9 and TRBJ2-3; 9 bases match TRBD2. V lost 3 bases and J lost 0; bases outside the gene matches: 5. This CDR3 is 16 amino acids long. Germline loops: CDR1 SGDLS, CDR2 YYNGEE. CDR3 region: CASSDPSGTSTDTQYF. CDR3 coding DNA: TGTGCCAGCAGCGACCCTAGCGGGACAAGCACAGATACGCAGTATTTT.